Listed below are T cell receptor beta chains from one sample, sequenced in a study of beta chain features in type 1 diabetes. Sequencing used immunoSEQ multiplex PCR; TCRdb keeps in-frame clones, though not all of them. The profile shows about 900,000 clones, roughly 17% of them singletons. The sequenced material came from naive CD4+ T cells from blood. These receptors originate from a woman aged 18-29 years in good health. CDR3s include the opening cysteine and the closing phenylalanine or tryptophan. A D gene is named only where the DNA matches it firmly. Clone size, where shown, is once, few, many, or a class for clones that have expanded.

size,V,J,D,CDR3,DNA
few,TRBV9,TRBJ2-1,TRBD2,CASSVSLAGGARNNEQFF,TGTGCCAGCAGCGTATCACTAGCGGGAGGGGCGCGGAACAATGAGCAGTTCTTC
NA,TRBV7-9,TRBJ2-1,TRBD2,CASSSQREGDEQFF,TGTGCCAGCAGCTCTCAGCGGGAGGGAGATGAGCAGTTCTTC
NA,TRBV28,TRBJ2-5,TRBD2,CASSQTSGGKETQYF,TGTGCCAGCAGTCAGACTAGCGGGGGAAAAGAGACCCAGTACTTC
few,TRBV19,TRBJ2-1,TRBD2,CASSPRVSGHNEQFF,TGTGCCAGTAGTCCCCGGGTTAGCGGGCACAATGAGCAGTTCTTC
few,TRBV6-6,TRBJ1-1,NA,CASSRGQNTEAFF,TGTGCCAGCAGCCGCGGGCAGAACACTGAAGCTTTCTTT
few,TRBV19,TRBJ2-2,TRBD1,CASRDRGAGELFF,TGTGCCAGTAGGGACAGGGGGGCCGGGGAGCTGTTTTTT
NA,TRBV7-3,TRBJ2-1,TRBD2,CASSLGGRSPQFF,TGTGCCAGCAGCTTAGGCGGGAGATCCCCCCAGTTCTTC
few,TRBV25-1,TRBJ2-5,TRBD1,CASGGQGARETQYF,TGTGCCAGTGGGGGACAGGGGGCGCGGGAGACCCAGTACTTC
NA,TRBV6-5,TRBJ2-5,NA,CASSYSKAEETQYF,TGTGCCAGCAGTTACTCGAAAGCCGAAGAGACCCAGTACTTC
NA,TRBV4-1,TRBJ2-1,NA,CASSQDSGNFYNEQFF,TGCGCCAGCAGCCAAGATTCAGGGAACTTCTACAATGAGCAGTTCTTC
NA,TRBV19,TRBJ2-1,TRBD1,CASSLGTGGFPYEQFF,TGTGCCAGTAGTTTAGGGACAGGGGGGTTCCCCTATGAGCAGTTCTTC
NA,TRBV28,TRBJ1-2,NA,CASSLGAPYGYTF,TGTGCCAGCAGTTTAGGGGCACCCTATGGCTACACCTTC
NA,TRBV5-6,TRBJ2-7,NA,CASSLRQWPYEQYF,TGTGCCAGCAGCTTGCGCCAGTGGCCCTACGAGCAGTACTTC
few,TRBV6-1,TRBJ2-7,TRBD2,CASSPAGGGYEQYF,TGTGCCAGCAGCCCAGCGGGAGGGGGCTACGAGCAGTACTTC
NA,TRBV11-2,TRBJ2-5,NA,CASSQPDRETQYF,TGTGCCAGCAGCCAGCCTGACCGAGAGACCCAGTACTTC
NA,TRBV5-6,TRBJ2-4,NA,CASRLRGPRDIQYF,TGTGCCAGCAGATTGCGGGGGCCCCGAGACATTCAGTACTTC
NA,TRBV19,TRBJ1-2,NA,CASSITGENYGYTF,TGTGCCAGTAGTATTACAGGCGAAAACTATGGCTACACCTTC
NA,TRBV28,TRBJ2-5,NA,CASSLGSGTRQETQYF,TGTGCCAGCAGTTTAGGGTCCGGGACAAGACAAGAGACCCAGTACTTC
NA,TRBV20-1,TRBJ2-7,NA,CSAVSYEQYF,TGCAGTGCTGTTAGCTACGAGCAGTACTTC
few,TRBV5-1,TRBJ2-6,TRBD1,CASSLTGDPGANVLTF,TGCGCCAGCAGCCTAACAGGGGACCCTGGGGCCAACGTCCTGACTTTC
few,TRBV7-3,TRBJ2-1,NA,CASSSRAGMVFF,TGTGCCAGCAGCTCAAGGGCAGGGATGGTGTTCTTC
NA,TRBV7-8,TRBJ2-3,TRBD2,CASSLGLAGVKDTQYF,TGTGCCAGCAGCTTAGGTCTAGCGGGAGTCAAAGATACGCAGTATTTT
few,TRBV5-1,TRBJ2-1,NA,CASSLRQIIDQEQFF,TGCGCCAGCAGCTTGAGGCAGATAATAGACCAGGAACAGTTCTTC
NA,TRBV5-6,TRBJ2-1,TRBD2,CASSLNPGLAGYNEQFF,TGTGCCAGCAGCTTAAATCCGGGACTAGCGGGATACAATGAGCAGTTCTTC
few,TRBV10-3,TRBJ2-5,NA,CAIILCRAQTTQYF,TGTGCCATCATCCTATGCAGGGCCCAGACGACCCAGTACTTC
few,TRBV9,TRBJ2-5,TRBD1,CASSVGTGGRETQYF,TGTGCCAGCAGCGTAGGGACAGGGGGGAGGGAGACCCAGTACTTC
NA,TRBV7-2,TRBJ2-1,NA,CASSLVRNNEQFF,TGTGCCAGCAGCTTAGTCCGAAACAATGAGCAGTTCTTC